The rows below give T cell receptor beta chains drawn from one sample of a study of blood T cell repertoires in COVID-19. Here immunoSEQ multiplex PCR was the method, and the copy in TCRdb shows in-frame clones only, minus some. Of about 240,000 clones in the sample, around nine tenths are singletons; the top ten hold about 4%. Sequenced: PBMCs or T cells enriched from blood (not recorded which). These receptors were taken from a woman in her 30s who had recovered from COVID-19. Each CDR3 is given with its conserved first and last residue. A D gene is named only where the DNA matches it firmly. Clone size appears in some rows only: once, few, many, or a class for an expanded clone.

v_gene	d_gene	j_gene	abundance	CDR3nt	CDR3aa
TRBV5-1	TRBD1	TRBJ2-7	.	TGCGCCAGCAGCTTGGAGGGACAGGGCGAGCAGTACTTC	CASSLEGQGEQYF
TRBV3-1/TRBV3-2	.	TRBJ1-1	.	TGTGCCAGCAGCCAAGTACAGGGTTACACTGAAGCTTTCTTT	CASSQVQGYTEAFF
TRBV4-3	TRBD2	TRBJ2-7	.	TGCGCCAGCAGCCTGGGACTAGCGGGACCTCCGGGCGAGCAGTACTTC	CASSLGLAGPPGEQYF
TRBV2	TRBD1	TRBJ1-2	.	TGTGCCAGCAGGGTTGACAGGGGGCGAGGAGGCTACACCTTC	CASRVDRGRGGYTF
TRBV15	TRBD2	TRBJ2-2	.	TGTGCCACCAGCGCTAGCGGGACACTTAACACCGGGGAGCTGTTTTTT	CATSASGTLNTGELFF
TRBV19	TRBD1	TRBJ1-2	once	TGTGCCAGTAGTATCCGCGAAGGGGGCAGTAGCTATGGCTACACCTTC	CASSIREGGSSYGYTF
TRBV7-9	.	TRBJ1-1	.	TGTGCCAGCAGCCGCCCCGACAGGATTTCTGAAGCTTTCTTT	CASSRPDRISEAFF
TRBV6-2/TRBV6-3	.	TRBJ2-7	.	TGTGCCAGCAGTAGAAGACAGACCTACGAGCAGTACTTC	CASSRRQTYEQYF
TRBV19	.	TRBJ1-3	.	TGTGCCAGTGGAGGGGCTGGAAACACCATATATTTT	CASGGAGNTIYF
TRBV6-4	TRBD2	TRBJ2-3	.	TGTGCCAGCAGTGCGGGACTAGCATTCGGCACAGATACGCAGTATTTT	CASSAGLAFGTDTQYF
TRBV4-1	TRBD1	TRBJ1-1	once	TGCGCCAGCAGCCATCACCAACAGGGGACTGAAGCTTTCTTT	CASSHHQQGTEAFF
TRBV6-5	TRBD1	TRBJ1-5	once	TGTGCCAGCGGGACAGGGAATCAGCCCCAGCATTTT	CASGTGNQPQHF
TRBV27	.	TRBJ2-5	.	TGTGCCAGCAGGTACGGAGAGACCCAGTACTTC	CASRYGETQYF
TRBV4-3	TRBD2	TRBJ2-5	.	TGCGCCAGCAGTCGAGAGGGACTAGCGGAAGAGACCCAGTACTTC	CASSREGLAEETQYF
TRBV29-1	.	TRBJ1-1	.	TGCAGCGTTGCCGTTGGGGGCGGCACTGAAGCTTTCTTT	CSVAVGGGTEAFF
TRBV2	TRBD2	TRBJ2-2	.	TGTGCCAGCGGAGGTGGCGTGGTAGCGGGAGTCGGGGAGCTGTTTTTT	CASGGGVVAGVGELFF
TRBV27	TRBD1	TRBJ1-4	few	TGTGCCACCCGGACAGGGTTGAATGAAAAACTGTTTTTT	CATRTGLNEKLFF
TRBV5-1	.	TRBJ1-1	.	TGCGCCAGCAGCTACAGGCCCCCGAACACTGAAGCTTTCTTT	CASSYRPPNTEAFF
TRBV18	TRBD2	TRBJ2-1	.	TGTGCCAGCTCACCAAGGACTAGCGGGAGTTCCTACAATGAGCAGTTCTTC	CASSPRTSGSSYNEQFF
TRBV29-1	.	TRBJ2-2	.	TGCAGCGTCGACGAGGGCAGCGGGGAGCTGTTTTTT	CSVDEGSGELFF
TRBV5-4	TRBD1	TRBJ2-7	many	TGTGCCAGCAGAGGACAGGGTAAAGGCGAGCAGTACTTC	CASRGQGKGEQYF
TRBV25-1	TRBD1	TRBJ2-2	once	TGTGCCAGCAGTGACCCCGGGACAGGGAACACCGGGGAGCTGTTTTTT	CASSDPGTGNTGELFF
TRBV27	.	TRBJ1-3	many	TGTGCCAGCAGCCCGAGCTCTGGAAACACCATATATTTT	CASSPSSGNTIYF
TRBV28	TRBD1	TRBJ1-2	few	TGTGCCAGCCTCGGGACAGGAGGGGTCTATGGCTACACCTTC	CASLGTGGVYGYTF
TRBV5-6	TRBD2	TRBJ2-5	.	TGTGCCAGCAGCTTGGTTACTAGCGGAGGCGAGACCCAGTACTTC	CASSLVTSGGETQYF